These 5 T cell receptor beta chains were sequenced from one sample in a study of graft-versus-host responses after intestinal transplantation. To release intraepithelial and lamina propria lymphocytes, the graft tissue was processed. Profiled with immunoSEQ multiplex PCR; TCRdb holds only in-frame clones, not every one. The repertoire holds roughly 15,000 clones, with 75% to 85% as singletons. The source was ileum tissue, collected approximately 110 days after intestinal transplant. All receptors come from a human patient who received an intestinal transplant, so some T cells may come from the graft donor.

DNA of the CDR3: TGTGCCAGCAGCAGCCGGGTCCCAGGGACCCAGTACTTC. This sequence encodes CASSSRVPGTQYF. The V gene is TRBV7-9, the J gene TRBJ2-5, with D unresolved. Between the trimmed V and J ends, which lost 5 bases and 7 bases, there was a span of 14 bases. Germline CDR1 and CDR2: SEHNR and FQNEAQ (reference sequence). This CDR3 spans 13 amino acids.

This clone appeared once. The J gene is TRBJ2-5, the V gene TRBV12-5; D is unresolved. Per the germline V gene, CDR1 is LGHNT and CDR2 is FRNRAP. The germline V and J ends were trimmed by 1 base and 0 bases, with 12 bases remaining between them. The CDR3 runs to 16 residues. The CDR3 spells CASGLERKGYQETQYF. As DNA, the CDR3 is TGTGCTAGTGGTTTGGAGAGGAAAGGGTACCAAGAGACCCAGTACTTC.

The CDR3 is CASSSTGQGMQPQHF. CDR3 in DNA: TGTGCCAGCAGCTCGACGGGACAGGGGATGCAGCCCCAGCATTTT. The chain combines TRBV5-5 with TRBJ1-5; TRBD1 agrees at 10 bases. V trimming: 3 bases; J trimming: 7 bases; junction bases outside the gene matches: 7. The CDR3 is made up of 15 amino acids. The germline V gene has CDR1 SGHKS and CDR2 YYEKEE (reference sequence).

The chain combines TRBV9 with TRBJ1-6; no firm D call. Trimming removed 3 bases from V and 8 bases from J, with 6 bases in between. The CDR3 totals 12 residues. Germline CDR1 and CDR2: SGDLS and YYNGEE. DNA of the CDR3: TGTGCCAGCAGCGCCCCTGATTCACCCCTCCACTTT. Its translation: CASSAPDSPLHF.

The chain joins TRBV15 to TRBJ2-7; possible D gene TRBD2, 6 bases. The CDR3 spans 15 residues. Trimming took 1 base from V and 0 from J, leaving 10 bases between them. Germline CDR1 reads LNHNV; CDR2 reads YYDKDF (reference sequence). The CDR3, as DNA: TGTGCCACCAGCAGAGGGGTAGCGGTCTCCTACGAGCAGTACTTC. Its protein is CATSRGVAVSYEQYF. The full variable domain, its missing parts supplied by reference TRBV15 and TRBJ2-7, is DAMVIQNPRYQVTQFGKPVTLSCSQTLNHNVMYWYQQKSSQAPKLLFHYYDKDFNNEADTPDNFQSRRPNTSFCFLDIRSPGLGDTAMYLCATSRGVAVSYEQYFGPGTRLTVT.